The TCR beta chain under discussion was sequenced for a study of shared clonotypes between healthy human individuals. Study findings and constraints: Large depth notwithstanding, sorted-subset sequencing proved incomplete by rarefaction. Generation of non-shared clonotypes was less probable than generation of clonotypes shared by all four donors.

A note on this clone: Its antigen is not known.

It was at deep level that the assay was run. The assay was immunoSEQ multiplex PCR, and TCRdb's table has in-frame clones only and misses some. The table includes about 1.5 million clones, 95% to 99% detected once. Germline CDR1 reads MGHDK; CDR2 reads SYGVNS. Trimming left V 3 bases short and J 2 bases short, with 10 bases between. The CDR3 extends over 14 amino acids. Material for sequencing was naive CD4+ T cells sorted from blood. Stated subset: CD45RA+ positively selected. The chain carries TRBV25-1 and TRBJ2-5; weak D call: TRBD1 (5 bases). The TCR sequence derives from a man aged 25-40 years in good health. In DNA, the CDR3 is TGTGCCAGCAGTGACGCAGGGTCTCAAGAGACCCAGTACTTC. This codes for CASSDAGSQETQYF.